These 28 T cell receptor beta chains were sequenced from one sample in a study of vaccination and CD4 T cells after COVID-19. No antigen is known for these receptors. The treatment was: approximately 10-day PBMC culture with coronavirus spike peptide pools or control peptides (ViraFEST assay). Investigators obtained the unexposed donor's CD4+ T cells before the COVID-19 pandemic (2011-2018). Sequencing of the DNA from cultured CD4+ T cells was carried out with the Oncomine TCR Beta short-read assay. TCRdb passed the PCR reads through MiXCR, listing each CDR3 protein once. The sample contains around 10,000 distinct CDR3 sequences, around 38% of which appear only once. Material: CD4+ T cells from blood, cultured in vitro. Receptors originate from a human donor in good health.

This clonotype was observed a few times. This chain uses TRBV7-2 with TRBJ2-2, with 7 bases lining up with TRBD2. The CDR3 is 14 amino acids. J lost 7 bases, V lost 5 bases, and 7 bases had no gene match. CDR1 and CDR2 (germline): SGHTA, FQGNSA. The CDR3 is CASSPRDYRGELFF. The CDR3 nucleotides are TGTGCCAGCAGCCCAAGGGACTACCGCGGGGAGCTGTTTTTT.

This clonotype has a handful of counts. The V and J genes are TRBV7-9 and TRBJ1-1, with a possible D match to TRBD1 (6 bases). Looked up from germline, CDR1 is SEHNR and CDR2 is FQNEAQ (reference sequence). This CDR3 contains 14 residues. The V end lost 4 bases, the J end lost 3 bases, and 12 bases lay between the germline ends. The CDR3 nucleotides are TGTGCCAGCAGCTCAAGGGACACAGACACTGAAGCTTTCTTT. It yields the protein CASSSRDTDTEAFF. The entire variable domain, with the rest obtained from reference TRBV7-9 and TRBJ1-1, is as follows: DTGVSQNPRHKITKRGQNVTFRCDPISEHNRLYWYRQTLGQGPEFLTYFQNEAQLEKSRLLSDRFSAERPKGSFSTLEIQRTEQGDSAMYLCASSSRDTDTEAFFGQGTRLTVV.

This chain uses TRBV2 with TRBJ1-1; TRBD1 aligns across 8 bases. This CDR3 is 11 amino acids long. Unmatched junction bases numbered 2, after V lost 6 bases and J lost 8 bases. Germline lookup yields CDR1 SNHLY and CDR2 FYNNEI. DNA of the CDR3: TGTGCCAGCAGCTACAGGGGGGAAGCTTTCTTT. Protein sequence: CASSYRGEAFF.

DNA for the CDR3: TGTGCCAGCAGTCATCTCCAGTCGGGAGCCGGCGCGAGTAATCAGCCCCAGCATTTT. Protein product: CASSHLQSGAGASNQPQHF. This rearrangement joins TRBV6-1 to TRBJ1-5, with D unresolved. This CDR3 comprises 19 residues. The ends were cut back, 5 bases at V and 4 bases at J, with 27 bases in the middle. Germline V lookup: CDR1 MNHNS, CDR2 SASEGT.

This clonotype is medium-sized in the sample. The chain employs TRBV7-2 and TRBJ1-5; D gene ambiguous. Per germline, CDR1 SGHTA and CDR2 FQGNSA. Trimming left V 1 base short and J 3 bases short, with 4 bases between. The CDR3 has 13 amino acids. The DNA of the CDR3 is TGTGCCAGCAGCTTAGTCCCCAATCAGCCCCAGCATTTT. Protein: CASSLVPNQPQHF.

V is TRBV19 and J is TRBJ1-1; 9 bases map to TRBD1. CDR1 is LNHDA, CDR2 SQIVND, per germline (reference sequence). The ends lost 7 bases at V and 8 bases at J; junction bases unmatched: 11. This CDR3 comprises 14 residues. CDR3 nucleotide sequence: TGTGCCAGTAACCGGGACAGGGCCTTGGCAGAAGCTTTCTTT. It encodes CASNRDRALAEAFF.

The chain has TRBV12-3 or TRBV12-4 and TRBJ1-2; D is unresolved. The CDR3 has 13 residues. V was trimmed by 7 bases and J by 0 bases, leaving 9 bases between them. The CDR3 spells CASNRGSNYGYTF. In DNA, the CDR3 is TGTGCCAGCAACCGGGGATCTAACTATGGCTACACCTTC.

The gene calls are TRBV20-1 and TRBJ2-1; 9 nucleotides line up with TRBD2. CDR1 DFQATT and CDR2 SNEGSKA come from the germline V gene (reference sequence). Trimming removed 0 bases from V and 10 bases from J; junction bases left unmatched: 7. This CDR3 contains 14 residues. Written as DNA, the CDR3 is TGCAGTGCTAGAGAGTTAGCGGGAGCCTGGGAGCAGTTCTTC. Its translation: CSARELAGAWEQFF.

The chain employs TRBV6-1 and TRBJ1-5; D not certain. CDR1 is MNHNS and CDR2 is SASEGT in the germline V gene. The CDR3 loop spans 13 amino acids. The V and J ends lost 6 bases and 11 bases respectively, with 17 bases between them. CDR3 nucleotide sequence: TGTGCCAGCAGCCCCGCCCTAGAGGTCACCCAGCATTTT. This translates into CASSPALEVTQHF.

The rearrangement uses TRBV2 and TRBJ2-1, with D possibly TRBD2 on 5 matching bases. Germline CDR1 is SNHLY and CDR2 is FYNNEI. The CDR3 contains 14 residues. The germline V and J ends were trimmed by 4 bases and 4 bases, with 11 bases remaining between them. CDR3: CASSVEGSYNEQFF. As DNA, the CDR3 is TGTGCCAGCAGTGTTGAGGGTTCATACAATGAGCAGTTCTTC.

The chain recombines TRBV6-1 with TRBJ1-3, with a weak D call TRBD1 (5 bases). From germline, CDR1 is MNHNS and CDR2 SASEGT. Trimming took 6 bases from V and 0 from J, leaving 9 bases between them. The CDR3 covers 14 residues. The CDR3 sequence: CASSPGFSGNTIYF. The DNA of the CDR3 is TGTGCCAGCAGCCCAGGGTTCTCTGGAAACACCATATATTTT.

This chain joins TRBV7-9 and TRBJ1-5; D not certain. Germline V gene sequence: CDR1 SEHNR, CDR2 FQNEAQ (reference sequence). The CDR3 runs 14 residues. V lost 1 base and J 0 bases, leaving 4 bases between the germline ends. CDR3 nucleotides: TGTGCCAGCAGCTTAGGGTATAGCAATCAGCCCCAGCATTTT. This gives the protein CASSLGYSNQPQHF.

V gene TRBV6-1 combines with J gene TRBJ2-7; D is possibly TRBD2 (6 bases). CDR3 length equals 13 residues. V was cut by 6 bases and J by 2 bases, with 11 bases left in between. Germline values: CDR1 MNHNS, CDR2 SASEGT. CDR3 in amino acids: CASRRAGTYEQYF. DNA for the CDR3: TGTGCCAGCAGACGTGCGGGAACCTACGAGCAGTACTTC.

This chain links TRBV6-1 with TRBJ2-1; D is undetermined. This CDR3 is 11 amino acids long. The V end lost 0 bases, the J end lost 8 bases, and 2 bases lay between the germline ends. Germline loops: CDR1 MNHNS, CDR2 SASEGT. The CDR3 nucleotides are TGTGCCAGCAGTGAAGCATATGAGCAGTTCTTC. Protein product: CASSEAYEQFF.

The chain uses TRBV10-2 and TRBJ1-1, with 7 bases aligning to TRBD1. Unmatched junction bases numbered 5, after V lost 6 bases and J lost 1 base. Germline V gives CDR1 WSHSY, CDR2 SAAADI. This CDR3 comprises 14 residues. CDR3 in amino acids: CASRTGHGNTEAFF. The DNA of the CDR3 is TGCGCCAGCAGGACAGGGCACGGGAACACTGAAGCTTTCTTT.

This clonotype was counted a few times. The chain carries TRBV7-8 and TRBJ2-7; 10 bases agree with TRBD2. The CDR3 is 14 amino acids. Germline CDR1 and CDR2: SGHVS and FQNEAQ. V lost 1 base and J lost 6; bases outside the gene matches: 3. The CDR3 DNA follows: TGTGCCAGCAGCTTAGTAGCGGGAGGATCCGAGCAGTACTTC. It translates to CASSLVAGGSEQYF.

The rearrangement joins TRBV25-1 to TRBJ1-1, with TRBD1 identical over 7 bases. The ends lost 6 bases at V and 3 bases at J; junction bases unmatched: 4. Germline V gene sequence: CDR1 MGHDK, CDR2 SYGVNS. CDR3 length: 13 amino acids. CDR3 DNA: TGTGCCAGCAGGTTAACAGGGGACACTGAAGCTTTCTTT. It is translated as CASRLTGDTEAFF.

The chain links TRBV5-4 to TRBJ2-7; D ambiguous. CDR1 and CDR2 (germline): SGHNT, YYREEE (reference sequence). The CDR3 is made up of 12 amino acids. Trimming removed 0 bases from V and 7 bases from J, with 8 bases in between. The CDR3 here is CASSLDDTEQYF. The CDR3 bases are TGTGCCAGCAGCTTGGACGACACTGAGCAGTACTTC.

The rearrangement joins TRBV12-3 or TRBV12-4 to TRBJ1-2; unclear D gene. This CDR3 is 11 amino acids long. Trimming removed 6 bases from V and 4 bases from J, with 6 bases in between. The CDR3: CASSPSYGYTF. The CDR3 nucleotides read TGTGCCAGCAGCCCTAGCTATGGCTACACCTTC.

The chain couples TRBV20-1 to TRBJ1-1; D is undetermined. The CDR3 covers 11 residues. The V end was cut by 6 bases, the J end by 6 bases, with 11 bases between. Germline-derived CDR1 and CDR2 are DFQATT and SNEGSKA (reference sequence). CDR3 protein: CSARSGPEAFF. CDR3 DNA sequence: TGCAGTGCCAGGAGTGGGCCTGAAGCTTTCTTT.

The chain uses TRBV5-1 and TRBJ1-1; 7 bases are a match to TRBD1. This CDR3 has 15 residues. Losses at the gene ends were 4 bases for V and 0 bases for J; bases not matched to a gene: 6. From germline, CDR1 is SGHRS and CDR2 YFSETQ. The CDR3 protein is CASSKGQPMNTEAFF. CDR3 nucleotide sequence: TGCGCCAGCAGCAAGGGACAGCCCATGAACACTGAAGCTTTCTTT.

The rearrangement uses TRBV6-1 and TRBJ1-1; 10 bases align to TRBD1. The CDR3 is 14 residues long. Trimming at V came to 10 bases and at J to 0 bases, leaving 5 bases not matched to a gene. The V gene's germline CDR1 is MNHNS and CDR2 SASEGT. CDR3 protein: CATGQGNLNTEAFF. The CDR3 DNA is TGTGCCACGGGACAGGGGAATCTGAACACTGAAGCTTTCTTT.

This clonotype has only a few counts. The rearrangement uses TRBV28 and TRBJ1-2; the D gene is possibly TRBD1 (6 bases). V lost 10 bases, J lost 6 bases, and 18 bases lay in between. Germline CDR1 MDHEN, CDR2 SYDVKM. The CDR3 covers 13 residues. The CDR3, as DNA: TGTGCCACTGCACAGGGCTCGGAAAATGGCTACACCTTC. Translation: CATAQGSENGYTF.

This clonotype was observed a handful of times. V gene TRBV12-3 or TRBV12-4 combines with J gene TRBJ2-7, with a possible D match to TRBD1 (6 bases). Trimming pared 6 bases from V and 3 bases from J, leaving 12 bases between. The length of the CDR3 is 13 residues. The CDR3 nucleotides read TGTGCCAGCAGGGACAGAGATTTCTACGAGCAGTACTTC. Encoded protein: CASRDRDFYEQYF.

This clonotype was recorded a few times. The CDR3 loop is CASSNPDRGRRGYTF. The DNA of the CDR3 is TGTGCCAGCAGCAATCCGGACAGGGGGCGAAGAGGCTACACCTTC. The chain recombines TRBV5-4 with TRBJ1-2; 11 bases agree with TRBD1. The V segment lost 4 bases and the J segment 8 bases; nucleotides outside the gene matches: 10. Germline V gene lookup returns CDR1 SGHNT and CDR2 YYREEE (reference sequence). The CDR3 has 15 amino acids.

V and J are TRBV2 and TRBJ2-2; D gene unclear. Trimming removed 2 bases from V and 2 bases from J, with 12 bases in between. This CDR3 is built from 16 residues. CDR1 and CDR2 from the germline V gene are SNHLY and FYNNEI. CDR3 sequence reads: CASSERILLNTGELFF. CDR3 DNA: TGTGCCAGCAGTGAAAGGATCCTACTAAACACCGGGGAGCTGTTTTTT.

The rearrangement joins TRBV7-2 to TRBJ2-3, with 7 bases matching TRBD2. The V and J ends lost 2 bases and 0 bases, in that order; junction bases with no gene match: 5. The CDR3 consists of 16 residues. Germline CDR1 and CDR2: SGHTA and FQGNSA. The CDR3 reads CASSLSGGRSTDTQYF. The CDR3 region has the DNA TGTGCCAGCAGCTTATCGGGGGGACGGAGCACAGATACGCAGTATTTT.

This clonotype came up a few times. The chain recombines TRBV19 with TRBJ1-2; D is ambiguous. Germline V CDR1 and CDR2: LNHDA, SQIVND (reference sequence). Deletions cut 0 bases from V and 0 bases from J, with 8 bases between. The CDR3 has 15 residues. CDR3: CASSIDGTSNYGYTF. CDR3 coding DNA: TGTGCCAGTAGTATAGATGGCACGTCTAACTATGGCTACACCTTC.